This T cell receptor (beta chain) came from a study of Ad26.COV2.S vaccination and SARS-CoV-2 variants. Turning to the study itself: Trial arm assignment for the donor was COV1001 Ad26.COV2.S. In the study, Ad26.COV2.S was injected intramuscularly once, or twice 56 days apart.

As for treatment: some 20 received Ad26.COV2.S at low or high dose, single or two shots; a few received placebo; per-sample allocation not given. Material that was analyzed had been drawn on day 63 after the first vaccine or placebo injection. Ad26.COV2.S expressed prefusion-stabilized spike from the original Wuhan strain. The CDR3 sequence is 15 residues long. CDR1 LNHDA and CDR2 SQIVND come from the germline V gene (reference sequence). Trimming stripped 5 bases from V and 0 bases from J, with 11 bases between. About this clone: Its antigen is unidentified.

Here immunoSEQ multiplex PCR was the method, and the copy in TCRdb shows in-frame clones only, minus some. This sample yields 350,000 to 400,000 clones, of which about nine tenths are seen a single time; under 4% belongs to the top ten. General study findings and limits: The study found higher spike-specific TCR breadth in vaccine than placebo recipients.

The chain couples TRBV19 to TRBJ2-4; TRBD1 is a possible D gene (5 bases). The TCR was taken from a person aged 18 to 65 who received the Ad26.COV2.S COVID-19 vaccine or a placebo. The sequencing here drew on peripheral blood, taken in a trial of Ad26.COV2.S vaccine versus placebo. CDR3 amino acids: CASSPREKAKNIQYF. Here the CDR3 DNA reads TGTGCCAGTAGTCCCAGGGAAAAAGCCAAAAACATTCAGTACTTC.